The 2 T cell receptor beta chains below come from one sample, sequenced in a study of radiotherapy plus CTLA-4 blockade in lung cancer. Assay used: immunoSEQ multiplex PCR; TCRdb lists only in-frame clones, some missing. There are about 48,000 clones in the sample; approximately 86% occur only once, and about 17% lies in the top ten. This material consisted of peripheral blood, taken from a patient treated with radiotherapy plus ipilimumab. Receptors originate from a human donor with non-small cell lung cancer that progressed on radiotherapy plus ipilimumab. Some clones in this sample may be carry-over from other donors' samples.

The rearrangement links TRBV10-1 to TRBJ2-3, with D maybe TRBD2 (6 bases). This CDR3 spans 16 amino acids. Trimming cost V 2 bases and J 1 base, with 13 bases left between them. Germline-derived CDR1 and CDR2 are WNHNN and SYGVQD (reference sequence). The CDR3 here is CASSELAGIGTDTQYF. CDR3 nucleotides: TGCGCCAGCAGTGAGCTTGCGGGAATCGGCACAGATACGCAGTATTTT.

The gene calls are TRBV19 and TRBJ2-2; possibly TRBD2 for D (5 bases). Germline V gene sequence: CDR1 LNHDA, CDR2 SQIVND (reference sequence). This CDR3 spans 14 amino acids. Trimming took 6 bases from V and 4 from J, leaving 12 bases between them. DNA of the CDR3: TGTGCCAGTAGCAGGCAGGCGGGCACCGGGGAGCTGTTTTTT. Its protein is CASSRQAGTGELFF.